This TCR beta chain was observed in a study of blood T cell repertoires in COVID-19. Study summary: The study drew acute and convalescent COVID-19 samples from the United States, Italy and Spain.

In the authors' methods: Reference gene primer amplification gave estimated nucleated cell counts. Method: immunoSEQ multiplex PCR; TCRdb's copy keeps in-frame clones and lacks some. The DNA gave D and trimming, while V, J and clone size come from that table. This repertoire shows some 170,000 clones, 80% to 90% found once; its top ten account for around 1.6%. This CDR3 contains 16 residues. Germline V gene sequence: CDR1 KGHDR, CDR2 SFDVKD. Unmatched junction bases numbered 8, after V lost 6 bases and J lost 4 bases. The TCR comes from a woman aged 45 to 65 with acute or convalescent COVID-19. The sequenced sample was peripheral blood. The chain carries TRBV24-1 and TRBJ2-1; 10 bases map to TRBD1. The chain's CDR3 is CATSQTGTGVYNEQFF. The CDR3 coding sequence is TGTGCCACCAGTCAGACCGGGACAGGGGTTTACAATGAGCAGTTCTTC.